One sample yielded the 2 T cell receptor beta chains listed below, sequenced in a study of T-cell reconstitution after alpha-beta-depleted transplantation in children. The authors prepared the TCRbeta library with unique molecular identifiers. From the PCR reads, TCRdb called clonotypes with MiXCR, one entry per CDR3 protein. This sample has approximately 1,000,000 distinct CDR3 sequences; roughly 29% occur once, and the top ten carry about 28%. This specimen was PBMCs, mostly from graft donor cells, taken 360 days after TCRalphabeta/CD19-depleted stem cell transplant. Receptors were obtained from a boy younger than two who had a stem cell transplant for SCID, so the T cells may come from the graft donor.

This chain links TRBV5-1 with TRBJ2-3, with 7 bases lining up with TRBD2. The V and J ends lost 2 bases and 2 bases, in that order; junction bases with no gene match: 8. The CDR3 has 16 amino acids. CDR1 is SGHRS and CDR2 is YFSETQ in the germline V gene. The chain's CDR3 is CASSFDSGGYTDTQYF. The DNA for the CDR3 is TGCGCCAGCAGCTTCGACTCCGGGGGGTACACAGATACGCAGTATTTT.

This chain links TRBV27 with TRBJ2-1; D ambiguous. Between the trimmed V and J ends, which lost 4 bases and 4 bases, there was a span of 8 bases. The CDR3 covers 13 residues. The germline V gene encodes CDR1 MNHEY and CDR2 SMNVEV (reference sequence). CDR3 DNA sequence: TGTGCCAGCAGTTCCTACCTATACAATGAGCAGTTCTTC. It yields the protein CASSSYLYNEQFF.